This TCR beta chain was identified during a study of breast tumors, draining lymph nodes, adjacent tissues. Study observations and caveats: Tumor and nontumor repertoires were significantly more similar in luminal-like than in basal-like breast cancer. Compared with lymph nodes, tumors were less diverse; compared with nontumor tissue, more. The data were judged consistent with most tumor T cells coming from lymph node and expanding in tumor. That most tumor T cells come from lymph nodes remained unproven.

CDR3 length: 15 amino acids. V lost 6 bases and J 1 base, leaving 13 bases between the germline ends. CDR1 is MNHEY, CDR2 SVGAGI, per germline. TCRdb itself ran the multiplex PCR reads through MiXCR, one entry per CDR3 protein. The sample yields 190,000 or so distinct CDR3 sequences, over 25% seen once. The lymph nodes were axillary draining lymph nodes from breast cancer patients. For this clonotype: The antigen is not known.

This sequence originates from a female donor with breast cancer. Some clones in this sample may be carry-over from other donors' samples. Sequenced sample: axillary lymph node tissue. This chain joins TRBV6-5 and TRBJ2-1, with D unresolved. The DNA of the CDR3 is TGTGCCAGCAGCAGACAAGGTGAATCCTACAATGAGCAGTTCTTC. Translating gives CASSRQGESYNEQFF.